The 22 T cell receptor beta chains below come from one sample, sequenced in a study of blood T cell repertoires in COVID-19. Produced via immunoSEQ multiplex PCR; TCRdb's table is partial and in-frame only. The data hold 55,000 to 70,000 clones, with approximately 90% observed a single time. The sample was peripheral blood. The receptors shown here come from a woman aged 45-60 years with COVID-19, enrolled during active disease.

The chain couples TRBV5-4 to TRBJ2-1, with TRBD2 matching 14 bases. This CDR3 region has 17 residues. V lost 1 base, J lost 5 bases, and 5 bases stayed unmatched. CDR1 is SGHNT, CDR2 YYREEE, per germline (reference sequence). CDR3 in DNA: TGTGCCAGCAGCTTGTCGGGGACTAGCGGGAGCCACAATGAGCAGTTCTTC. Amino acids: CASSLSGTSGSHNEQFF.

The chain links TRBV7-9 to TRBJ1-1; D is undetermined. Germline V gene lookup returns CDR1 SEHNR and CDR2 FQNEAQ (reference sequence). Trimming removed 5 bases at V and 3 bases at J, with 10 bases between. The CDR3 is 13 amino acids. The CDR3: CASSRDTYTEAFF. CDR3 sequence (DNA): TGTGCCAGCAGCCGAGACACTTACACTGAAGCTTTCTTT.

The V and J genes are TRBV15 and TRBJ2-2; 7 positions agree with TRBD2. CDR3 length: 12 residues. Germline CDR1 LNHNV, CDR2 YYDKDF (reference sequence). J lost 6 bases, V lost 8 bases, and 3 bases had no gene match. DNA for the CDR3: TGTGCCACCGGTCGGGAGGCCGGGGAGCTGTTTTTT. This sequence encodes CATGREAGELFF.

V gene TRBV24-1 combines with J gene TRBJ2-1, with 11 bases fitting TRBD2. The CDR3 sequence is 18 residues long. Germline lookup yields CDR1 KGHDR and CDR2 SFDVKD. With V trimmed by 4 bases and J by 4 bases, 11 bases remained unmatched. For the CDR3, the DNA is TGTGCCACCAGTGACCCTCACCTAGCGGGAGGTATGTACAATGAGCAGTTCTTC. It translates to CATSDPHLAGGMYNEQFF.

The chain joins TRBV27 to TRBJ2-7; TRBD1 might be the D (5 bases). The CDR3 is 12 amino acids. V was trimmed by 5 bases and J by 4 bases, leaving 9 bases between them. Germline CDR1 and CDR2: MNHEY and SMNVEV (reference sequence). The CDR3 region is CASSAGLYEQYF. CDR3 coding DNA: TGTGCCAGCAGTGCAGGGCTATACGAGCAGTACTTC.

The chain couples TRBV28 to TRBJ2-7; D call uncertain. This CDR3 has 12 residues. The germline CDR1 and CDR2 sequences are MDHEN and SYDVKM. Deletions cut 8 bases from V and 0 bases from J, with 8 bases between. For the CDR3, the DNA is TGTGCCAGCTCCCGACTCTCCTACGAGCAGTACTTC. Translating gives CASSRLSYEQYF. The complete variable domain, with remaining parts taken from reference TRBV28 and TRBJ2-7, reads DVKVTQSSRYLVKRTGEKVFLECVQDMDHENMFWYRQDPGLGLRLIYFSYDVKMKEKGDIPEGYSVSREKKERFSLILESASTNQTSMYLCASSRLSYEQYFGPGTRLTVT.

The chain links TRBV4-1 to TRBJ2-7; maybe TRBD2 (6 bases). The V gene's germline CDR1 is MGHRA and CDR2 YSYEKL. Between the trimmed V and J ends, which lost 9 bases and 0 bases, there was a span of 15 bases. This CDR3 region has 14 residues. The CDR3 region is CASSGTSSSYEQYF. Written as DNA, the CDR3 is TGCGCCAGTTCCGGGACTTCCAGCTCCTACGAGCAGTACTTC.

This chain joins TRBV12-5 and TRBJ2-1; unclear D gene. V was clipped by 6 bases and J by 8 bases, with 14 bases between them. The V gene's germline CDR1 is LGHNT and CDR2 FRNRAP. This CDR3 is 13 amino acids long. CDR3 loop: CASGGPLFDEQFF. CDR3 DNA: TGTGCTAGTGGGGGCCCCTTGTTCGATGAGCAGTTCTTC.

The rearrangement uses TRBV5-6 and TRBJ2-2; D is uncertain. Trimming pared 3 bases from V and 2 bases from J, leaving 5 bases between. The CDR3 is made up of 13 amino acids. Germline assignment: CDR1 SGHDT and CDR2 YYEEEE. As DNA, the CDR3 is TGTGCCAGCAGCTCCGGTAACACCGGGGAGCTGTTTTTT. Translation: CASSSGNTGELFF.

The chain links TRBV24-1 to TRBJ2-3, with 7 bases identical to TRBD2. The V and J ends lost 9 bases and 5 bases, in that order; junction bases with no gene match: 13. The CDR3 contains 15 residues. CDR1 and CDR2 (germline): KGHDR, SFDVKD. CDR3 in amino acids: CATSGPLAGGDTQYF. Here the CDR3 DNA reads TGTGCCACCTCGGGACCCTTAGCGGGTGGAGATACGCAGTATTTT.

The V call is TRBV4-2, the J call TRBJ1-2; D call uncertain. The ends were cut back, 0 bases at V and 4 bases at J, with 15 bases in the middle. Germline V gene lookup returns CDR1 LGHNA and CDR2 YNFKEQ. The CDR3 loop spans 16 amino acids. As DNA, the CDR3 is TGTGCCAGCAGCCAAGATAAGATTACGCCAGGCTATGGCTACACCTTC. Residues: CASSQDKITPGYGYTF.

The V call is TRBV7-3, the J call TRBJ2-7; TRBD1 matches 10 bases. The V gene's germline CDR1 is SGHTA and CDR2 FQGTGA. The length of the CDR3 is 15 residues. The V gene end was trimmed by 5 bases and the J gene end by 2 bases; junction bases not matched to a gene: 6. DNA of the CDR3: TGTGCCAGCAGCAGAACCGGGACAGGGGCCTACGAGCAGTACTTC. Amino acid sequence: CASSRTGTGAYEQYF. The full variable domain, rest sourced from reference TRBV7-3 and TRBJ2-7, is GAGVSQTPSNKVTEKGKYVELRCDPISGHTALYWYRQSLGQGPEFLIYFQGTGAADDSGLPNDRFFAVRPEGSVSTLKIQRTERGDSAVYLCASSRTGTGAYEQYFGPGTRLTVT.

The chain recombines TRBV28 with TRBJ2-6; D remains unclear. The CDR3 is 12 residues long. CDR1 MDHEN and CDR2 SYDVKM come from the germline V gene. V lost 7 bases to trimming and J lost 4 bases, with 5 bases between them. The CDR3 nucleotides read TGTGCCAGCACTACCGGGGCCAACGTCCTGACTTTC. Protein: CASTTGANVLTF.

J is TRBJ2-7 and V is TRBV6-5; 7 bases match TRBD2. Germline V gene lookup returns CDR1 MNHEY and CDR2 SVGAGI. V shed 6 bases and J 3 bases; nucleotides not matched to a gene: 11. The CDR3 covers 15 residues. The CDR3 region is CASRKYLGGNYEQYF. The CDR3 nucleotides are TGTGCCAGCAGGAAATACTTGGGGGGGAACTACGAGCAGTACTTC.

The chain combines TRBV4-3 with TRBJ1-6; a weak D match, TRBD1 (6 bases). The V end lost 2 bases, the J end lost 10 bases, and 15 bases lay between the germline ends. In germline, CDR1 is LGHNA, CDR2 YSLEER. The CDR3 has 15 amino acids. The CDR3 is CASSQTHKQGSPLHF. The CDR3 nucleotides are TGCGCCAGCAGCCAAACACACAAACAGGGATCACCCCTCCACTTT.

This chain connects TRBV5-1 to TRBJ2-6; the D gene is possibly TRBD2 (5 bases). Trimming removed 3 bases from V and 0 bases from J, with 7 bases in between. The germline V gene has CDR1 SGHRS and CDR2 YFSETQ. The CDR3 contains 15 residues. The CDR3 protein is CASSSGGSGANVLTF. In DNA, the CDR3 is TGCGCCAGCAGCTCCGGAGGCTCTGGGGCCAACGTCCTGACTTTC.

The CDR3 loop is CASTEGGPSDEQYF. The CDR3 DNA sequence: TGTGCCAGCACTGAGGGCGGTCCTAGTGACGAGCAGTACTTC. The J gene is TRBJ2-7, the V gene TRBV7-2; weak D call: TRBD2 (5 bases). The germline V gene has CDR1 SGHTA and CDR2 FQGNSA. The length of the CDR3 is 14 residues. V lost 7 bases and J 5 bases, leaving 18 bases between the germline ends. The full variable domain, completed using reference TRBV7-2 and TRBJ2-7, is GAGVSQSPSNKVTEKGKDVELRCDPISGHTALYWYRQSLGQGLEFLIYFQGNSAPDKSGLPSDRFSAERTGGSVSTLTIQRTQQEDSAVYLCASTEGGPSDEQYFGPGTRLTVT.

This chain uses TRBV7-9 with TRBJ2-3, with D possibly matching TRBD1 (5 bases). This CDR3 is 15 amino acids long. With 6 bases removed from V and 2 bases from J, the gap between germline ends came to 15 bases. Germline loops: CDR1 SEHNR, CDR2 FQNEAQ (reference sequence). In DNA form, the CDR3 reads TGTGCCAGCAGTTCCCCAGGACACTACACAGATACGCAGTATTTT. Its protein product is CASSSPGHYTDTQYF.

This sequence joins TRBV7-9 and TRBJ1-2, with 7 bases that match TRBD1. Trimming at V came to 3 bases and at J to 0 bases, leaving 1 base not matched to a gene. The CDR3 loop spans 14 amino acids. The germline V gene encodes CDR1 SEHNR and CDR2 FQNEAQ (reference sequence). The CDR3 region has the DNA TGTGCCAGCAGCTTCGGGACAGCTAACTATGGCTACACCTTC. Translating it yields CASSFGTANYGYTF.

This clone has more than one count but fewer than ten. This chain connects TRBV2 to TRBJ2-3; D is ambiguous. CDR1 SNHLY and CDR2 FYNNEI come from the germline V gene. The CDR3 contains 11 residues. Trimming removed 4 bases from V and 6 bases from J, with 5 bases in between. The CDR3 DNA reads TGTGCCAGCAGTGGGGCGGATACGCAGTATTTT. Its protein is CASSGADTQYF.

The rearrangement joins TRBV29-1 to TRBJ2-7; TRBD1 is a possible D gene (6 bases). V was cut by 4 bases and J by 5 bases, with 18 bases left in between. This CDR3 region has 14 residues. The germline gives CDR1 SQVTM, CDR2 ANQGSEA. CDR3 protein: CSVAPRGRSDEQYF. The CDR3 DNA sequence: TGCAGCGTTGCGCCCAGGGGTCGATCGGACGAGCAGTACTTC.

The V call is TRBV7-2, the J call TRBJ2-2, with 8 bases identical to TRBD1. V lost 3 bases to trimming and J lost 0 bases; unmatched junction nucleotides: 3. The CDR3 has 16 amino acids. CDR1 and CDR2 from the germline V gene are SGHTA and FQGNSA. The CDR3 sequence is CASSFGQGPNTGELFF. As DNA, the CDR3 is TGTGCCAGCAGCTTCGGACAGGGACCGAACACCGGGGAGCTGTTTTTT.